The 28 T cell receptor beta chains reported below all come from one sample, sequenced in a study of early T cells in non-severe SARS-CoV-2 infection. TCRdb analysed the 5' RACE reads with MiXCR anew, one entry per CDR3 protein. The sample lists fewer than 85,000 distinct CDR3 sequences, roughly an eighth occurring once. Sequences were obtained from whole blood. These receptors came from an adult who was a healthcare worker with PCR-confirmed SARS-CoV-2 infection or an uninfected control (not recorded which).

This clonotype was picked up a small number of times. The rearrangement links TRBV29-1 to TRBJ1-5; the match to TRBD1 covers 10 bases. This CDR3 is 12 amino acids long. J gave up 7 bases and V 6 bases, and 3 bases lay outside the gene matches. In germline, CDR1 is SQVTM, CDR2 ANQGSEA. CDR3 residues: CSVATGGQPQHF. The DNA of the CDR3 is TGCAGCGTCGCGACAGGGGGCCAGCCCCAGCATTTT.

The sample holds many counts of this clonotype. The rearrangement uses TRBV7-3 and TRBJ2-2; possible D gene TRBD2, 6 bases. Germline V lookup: CDR1 SGHTA, CDR2 FQGTGA. This CDR3 is built from 13 residues. The ends were cut back, 5 bases at V and 6 bases at J, with 10 bases in the middle. CDR3 amino acids: CASSQAGSGELFF. The DNA for the CDR3 is TGTGCCAGCAGCCAAGCGGGTTCCGGGGAGCTGTTTTTT.

The chain joins TRBV7-9 to TRBJ1-4, with TRBD1 matching 7 bases. The germline gives CDR1 SEHNR, CDR2 FQNEAQ (reference sequence). J gave up 6 bases and V 3 bases, and 7 bases lay outside the gene matches. The CDR3 consists of 15 residues. The CDR3 DNA reads TGTGCCAGCAGCTTCCTGGACAGGAGGGATGAAAAACTGTTTTTT. Its translation is CASSFLDRRDEKLFF.

The chain recombines TRBV10-3 with TRBJ2-2; D unclear. V lost 6 bases and J lost 1, with 3 bases in between. The CDR3 contains 12 residues. Germline V gene lookup returns CDR1 ENHRY and CDR2 SYGVKD. In DNA, the CDR3 is TGTGCCATCAGGGGGAACACCGGGGAGCTGTTTTTT. This translates into CAIRGNTGELFF.

This clonotype was counted between two and nine times. This chain joins TRBV3-1 and TRBJ1-2; D is uncertain. V lost 2 bases, J lost 5 bases, and 18 bases lay in between. This CDR3 is 16 amino acids long. The germline CDR1 and CDR2 sequences are LGHDT and YNNKEL (reference sequence). The CDR3 reads CASSQLPMGILYGYTF. The CDR3 DNA reads as TGTGCCAGCAGCCAACTTCCGATGGGAATACTTTATGGCTACACCTTC.

This clonotype was picked up many times. The V call is TRBV7-8, the J call TRBJ2-5; no clear D. V was trimmed by 1 base and J by 1 base, leaving 7 bases between them. There are 14 residues in the CDR3. Per the germline V gene, CDR1 is SGHVS and CDR2 is FQNEAQ. As DNA, the CDR3 is TGTGCCAGCAGCTTAGGTGGCACCCAAGAGACCCAGTACTTC. The encoded protein is CASSLGGTQETQYF.

This clonotype was seen a few times. The chain is built from TRBV12-3 or TRBV12-4 and TRBJ2-3, with D perhaps TRBD1 or TRBD2 (5 bases each). Trimming stripped 4 bases from V and 2 bases from J, with 16 bases between. The CDR3 is 16 amino acids. CDR3 nucleotides: TGTGCCAGCAGTTATGAGATACAGGACTTCACAGATACGCAGTATTTT. It encodes CASSYEIQDFTDTQYF.

This clonotype showed up just a few times. The V and J genes are TRBV4-1 and TRBJ2-3, with D perhaps given as TRBD1 or TRBD2 (6 bases each). Germline V gene sequence: CDR1 MGHRA, CDR2 YSYEKL. The CDR3 sequence is 13 residues long. Trimming took off 4 bases at V and 6 bases at J, with 11 bases between the two ends. CDR3 loop: CASSPGGVDTQYF. The CDR3 region has the DNA TGCGCCAGCAGCCCCGGGGGCGTCGATACGCAGTATTTT.

This clonotype has at least ten counts. The CDR3 coding sequence is TGCGCCAGCAGTGAGTCGAATCTTCTATCTAGCGGGGGTCCCAACGAGACCCAGTACTTC. Protein sequence: CASSESNLLSSGGPNETQYF. V is TRBV10-1 and J is TRBJ2-5; 10 positions agree with TRBD2. The V and J ends lost 0 bases and 5 bases, in that order; junction bases with no gene match: 18. Germline CDR1 reads WNHNN; CDR2 reads SYGVQD (reference sequence). The CDR3 has 20 residues.

The chain is built from TRBV12-5 and TRBJ2-3; TRBD1 is a possible D gene (7 bases). There are 17 residues in the CDR3. Germline-derived CDR1 and CDR2 are LGHNT and FRNRAP. V gave up 1 base and J gave up 6 bases, with 20 bases separating them. The CDR3 loop reads CASGLGTGLGTRDTQYF. CDR3 coding DNA: TGTGCTAGTGGTTTGGGGACAGGTCTGGGGACTCGGGATACGCAGTATTTT.

This clonotype was observed a few times. The rearrangement joins TRBV6-1 to TRBJ1-5; D not resolved. Per germline, CDR1 MNHNS and CDR2 SASEGT. The length of the CDR3 is 14 residues. Trimming stripped 1 base from V and 7 bases from J, with 11 bases between. The CDR3 DNA follows: TGTGCCAGCAGTGAAGGGCTTAACGGGCAGCCCCAGCATTTT. Its protein is CASSEGLNGQPQHF.

The chain combines TRBV7-8 with TRBJ1-3; D remains unclear. The germline gives CDR1 SGHVS, CDR2 FQNEAQ. The CDR3 is made up of 18 amino acids. The V and J ends lost 0 bases and 0 bases respectively, with 15 bases between them. The DNA of the CDR3 is TGTGCCAGCAGCTTAGCTTTTCCAGACGGAAGCTCTGGAAACACCATATATTTT. Residues: CASSLAFPDGSSGNTIYF.

The genes are TRBV5-1 and TRBJ1-1; possibly TRBD1 for D (5 bases). With 1 base removed from V and 0 bases from J, the gap between germline ends came to 10 bases. This CDR3 region has 15 residues. The germline gives CDR1 SGHRS, CDR2 YFSETQ. This CDR3 is CASSLRGEVNTEAFF. CDR3 coding DNA: TGCGCCAGCAGCTTGCGGGGGGAAGTGAACACTGAAGCTTTCTTT.

CDR3 nucleotides: TGCAGCGTCCTCCTCCGCGATGGCTACACCTTC. This encodes CSVLLRDGYTF. The rearrangement uses TRBV29-1 and TRBJ1-2, with D unclear. The CDR3 extends over 11 amino acids. Trimming left V 6 bases short and J 6 bases short, with 11 bases between. CDR1 is SQVTM and CDR2 is ANQGSEA in the germline V gene. Looking up the rest from reference TRBV29-1 and TRBJ1-2 gives the full variable domain: SAVISQKPSRDICQRGTSLTIQCQVDSQVTMMFWYRQQPGQSLTLIATANQGSEATYESGFVIDKFPISRPNLTFSTLTVSNMSPEDSSIYLCSVLLRDGYTFGSGTRLTVV.

Ten or more counts support this clonotype. The chain joins TRBV6-6 to TRBJ2-5; 13 bases align to TRBD2. The junction had 6 bases not matched to a gene; V was cut back by 6 bases and J by 5 bases. Germline V CDR1 and CDR2: MNHNY, SVGAGI (reference sequence). The CDR3 extends over 15 amino acids. CDR3 residues: CASSQTSGGAETQYF. CDR3 DNA sequence: TGTGCCAGCAGCCAAACTAGCGGGGGGGCGGAGACCCAGTACTTC.

There are many counts of this clonotype. This sequence joins TRBV6-5 and TRBJ2-1, with 9 positions matching TRBD2. Germline V gives CDR1 MNHEY, CDR2 SVGAGI. This CDR3 has 15 residues. The V segment lost 2 bases and the J segment 7 bases; nucleotides outside the gene matches: 6. The CDR3, as DNA: TGTGCCAGCAGTTACCGCGGGGGGGCCATTAATGAGCAGTTCTTC. This codes for CASSYRGGAINEQFF.

This clonotype was detected only a few times. The CDR3 sequence is CASSLGGTQVSYEQYF. CDR3 DNA: TGCGCCAGCAGCTTGGGGGGGACTCAGGTCTCCTACGAGCAGTACTTC. The chain is built from TRBV5-1 and TRBJ2-7; maybe TRBD2 (6 bases). This CDR3 spans 16 amino acids. CDR1 is SGHRS, CDR2 YFSETQ, per germline. The V gene lost 0 bases and the J gene lost 0 bases, with 13 bases spanning the gap.

This chain uses TRBV19 with TRBJ2-7; D possibly uses TRBD1 or TRBD2 (5 bases each). Germline V CDR1 and CDR2: LNHDA, SQIVND (reference sequence). CDR3 length equals 14 residues. V dropped 5 bases and J dropped 2 bases, with 13 bases sitting between them. The CDR3 nucleotides read TGTGCCAGTAGTGTAGGGACCGCGACCTACGAGCAGTACTTC. Translated, it gives CASSVGTATYEQYF.

This clonotype was seen at least ten times. V gene TRBV19 combines with J gene TRBJ1-5, with TRBD1 matching 7 bases. Germline V CDR1 and CDR2: LNHDA, SQIVND (reference sequence). The CDR3 consists of 15 residues. The trim removed 7 bases at V and 6 bases at J, leaving 12 bases unmatched. The CDR3 region is CASKTSTGRGQPQHF. The CDR3 nucleotides are TGTGCCAGTAAAACATCGACAGGGAGGGGTCAGCCCCAGCATTTT.

This clonotype was seen at least ten times. This chain connects TRBV11-2 to TRBJ2-3, with 7 bases aligning to TRBD2. J was trimmed by 9 bases and V by 5 bases; bases with no gene match: 5. There are 12 residues in the CDR3. Germline CDR1 is SGHAT and CDR2 is FQNNGV. The chain's CDR3 is CASSTGGRTQYF. The DNA for the CDR3 is TGTGCCAGCAGCACGGGGGGACGGACGCAGTATTTT.

This clonotype was counted ten times or more. This sequence joins TRBV9 and TRBJ1-2; no clear D. The ends were cut back, 7 bases at V and 7 bases at J, with 11 bases in the middle. Germline CDR1 is SGDLS and CDR2 is YYNGEE. CDR3 length: 11 residues. CDR3 in amino acids: CASGGKIGYTF. CDR3 sequence (DNA): TGTGCCAGCGGCGGCAAGATTGGCTACACCTTC.

The chain links TRBV20-1 to TRBJ1-1; a weak D match, TRBD1 (6 bases). With 3 bases removed from V and 2 bases from J, the gap between germline ends came to 10 bases. Germline V gives CDR1 DFQATT, CDR2 SNEGSKA (reference sequence). The CDR3 consists of 13 residues. The CDR3 is CSASTGINTEAFF. The CDR3 coding sequence is TGCAGTGCTAGTACAGGGATAAACACTGAAGCTTTCTTT.

This clonotype showed up just a few times. V is TRBV18 and J is TRBJ2-7; D call uncertain. Germline V CDR1 and CDR2: KGHSH, LQKENI. The CDR3 has 11 amino acids. V was cut by 6 bases and J by 3 bases, with 6 bases left in between. CDR3 residues: CASSPNYEQYF. In DNA form, the CDR3 reads TGTGCCAGCTCCCCCAACTACGAGCAGTACTTC.

This clonotype showed up many times. The chain joins TRBV20-1 to TRBJ2-3; tentatively, D is TRBD2 (6 bases). V was cut by 4 bases and J by 2 bases, with 13 bases left in between. From germline, CDR1 is DFQATT and CDR2 SNEGSKA (reference sequence). The CDR3 covers 14 residues. CDR3: CSAIWGVNTDTQYF. CDR3 DNA: TGCAGTGCTATTTGGGGGGTCAACACAGATACGCAGTATTTT.

This clonotype was seen more than once but under ten times. This rearrangement joins TRBV7-2 to TRBJ2-7, with D possibly matching TRBD2 (6 bases). This CDR3 region has 16 residues. The V end was cut by 3 bases, the J end by 2 bases, with 17 bases between. The V gene's germline CDR1 is SGHTA and CDR2 FQGNSA. For the CDR3, the DNA is TGTGCCAGCAGCTTTCTCGGAGGGGCGTACACCTACGAGCAGTACTTC. Protein sequence: CASSFLGGAYTYEQYF.

The chain links TRBV2 to TRBJ2-7; D possibly matches TRBD1 or TRBD2 (6 bases each). The CDR3 runs to 15 residues. V gave up 6 bases and J gave up 5 bases, with 20 bases separating them. Germline assignment: CDR1 SNHLY and CDR2 FYNNEI. This CDR3 is CASRNLGGIAHEQYF. CDR3 nucleotide sequence: TGTGCCAGCAGGAATCTAGGGGGGATCGCCCACGAGCAGTACTTC.

The V call is TRBV7-9, the J call TRBJ2-7; TRBD1 or TRBD2 may be the D gene (5 bases each). From germline, CDR1 is SEHNR and CDR2 FQNEAQ (reference sequence). The CDR3 runs to 17 residues. V lost 3 bases and J lost 2, with 20 bases in between. The CDR3 is CASSFHRGAGNTYEQYF. The CDR3 nucleotides read TGTGCCAGCAGCTTCCACAGAGGGGCAGGAAACACCTACGAGCAGTACTTC.

This clonotype was counted between two and nine times. The gene calls are TRBV29-1 and TRBJ1-2; unclear D gene. In germline, CDR1 is SQVTM, CDR2 ANQGSEA. V dropped 8 bases and J dropped 6 bases, with 13 bases sitting between them. This CDR3 is built from 11 residues. The CDR3 sequence: CSLGRDDGYTF. The CDR3 nucleotides are TGCAGCCTTGGCCGGGATGATGGCTACACCTTC.